These T cell receptor beta chains were read from a single sample in a study of blood T cell repertoires in COVID-19. Data came from immunoSEQ multiplex PCR; TCRdb stores just in-frame clones and leaves some out. The sample records around 140,000 clones, 84% being singletons. Sample: PBMCs or T cells enriched from blood (not recorded which). The receptors come from a woman in her 50s with acute COVID-19. Both conserved end residues are part of each CDR3. Each record gives: D gene, V gene, J gene, clone size, CDR3 DNA, CDR3 protein. A D gene is named only where the DNA matches it firmly. Clone size is stated in some rows and not others, as once, few, many or a class when expanded.

TRBD1,TRBV7-2,TRBJ1-2,.,TGTGCCAGCAGCTTAGGGGGAGGACAGGGGGCTGGCTACACCTTC,CASSLGGGQGAGYTF
TRBD1,TRBV27,TRBJ2-2,.,TGTGCCAGCAGTTCAGCTTTAATTGTCACAGGGGACGGCGGGGAGCTGTTTTTT,CASSSALIVTGDGGELFF
TRBD2,TRBV10-3,TRBJ2-1,.,TGTGCCATCAGTAGCGGACTAGCGAGCAATGAGCAGTTCTTC,CAISSGLASNEQFF
TRBD1,TRBV5-4,TRBJ1-2,.,TGTGCCAGCAGCTCGGACAGGGAGGCTCTCTATGGCTACACCTTC,CASSSDREALYGYTF
TRBD2,TRBV7-2,TRBJ2-3,.,TGTGCCAGCAGCTGGAGGACTAGCGAATACACAGATACGCAGTATTTT,CASSWRTSEYTDTQYF
TRBD2,TRBV5-1,TRBJ2-3,.,TGCGCCAGCAGCACCGCTAGCGGGAGTACGGATACGCAGTATTTT,CASSTASGSTDTQYF
TRBD2,TRBV10-3,TRBJ2-7,.,TGTGCCATCAGTGAGATCCTAGCGGGAAGCGAGCAGTACTTC,CAISEILAGSEQYF
.,TRBV5-6,TRBJ1-1,.,TGTGCCAGCAGCTTAAGAGGTCCTGAAGCTTTCTTT,CASSLRGPEAFF
.,TRBV6-5,TRBJ1-3,.,TGTGCCAGTACGGGCGGGATCCCTGGAAACACCATATATTTT,CASTGGIPGNTIYF
TRBD2,TRBV7-7,TRBJ2-7,.,TGTGCTAGCAGCCCTGGACTAGCGGCTACCTACGAGCAGTACTTC,CASSPGLAATYEQYF
TRBD1,TRBV3-1/TRBV3-2,TRBJ1-6,.,TGTGCCAGCAGCCTTAGATCCCGACCGGGACAGGGGCGCGAGGGGCGAAATTCACCCCTCCACTTT,CASSLRSRPGQGREGRNSPLHF
.,TRBV11-3,TRBJ2-5,.,TGTGCCAGCAGCTTAGAGTCAGGGTTCGGAGAGACCCAGTACTTC,CASSLESGFGETQYF
.,TRBV4-1,TRBJ2-7,.,TGCGCCAGCAGCCAAGATGGGGGCCTCTACGAGCAGTACTTC,CASSQDGGLYEQYF
.,TRBV6-1,TRBJ1-6,.,TGTGCCAGCAGTGAAGCGGTGGGGGCTAGGAGTTCACCCCTCCACTTT,CASSEAVGARSSPLHF
.,TRBV18,TRBJ2-2,.,TGTGCCAGCTCGGGGGGGCGCACGGACGGGGAGCTGTTTTTT,CASSGGRTDGELFF
.,TRBV6-2/TRBV6-3,TRBJ1-5,.,TGTGCCAGCAGTTACGGGGAGGGGCGAATAGGAAATCAGCCCCAGCATTTT,CASSYGEGRIGNQPQHF
TRBD1,TRBV19,TRBJ2-1,.,TGTGCCAGTAGTCCCCCGGACAGGGGGTACAATGAGCAGTTCTTC,CASSPPDRGYNEQFF
TRBD2,TRBV4-3,TRBJ2-1,.,TGCGCCAGCAGCCCCAGACGCCTAGCGGGAAATGAGCAGTTCTTC,CASSPRRLAGNEQFF
.,TRBV5-5,TRBJ1-2,.,TGTGCCAGCAGCGTTGACAGCTATGGCTACACCTTC,CASSVDSYGYTF
.,TRBV4-1,TRBJ1-4,.,TGCGCCAGCAGCCCCCTCGTGGGGGCGGAGTATGAAAAACTGTTTTTT,CASSPLVGAEYEKLFF
.,TRBV7-2,TRBJ1-1,.,TGTGCCAGCAGCTTTCGTCAGGGTAGGACTGAAGCTTTCTTT,CASSFRQGRTEAFF
.,TRBV5-1,TRBJ2-3,.,TGCGCCAGCAGCCCGGACACATATACGCAGTATTTT,CASSPDTYTQYF
TRBD2,TRBV5-1,TRBJ2-1,.,TGCGCCAGCAGCTTTAGCGGGGGGGGTAACAATGAGCAGTTCTTC,CASSFSGGGNNEQFF
TRBD2,TRBV3-1/TRBV3-2,TRBJ2-2,.,TGTGCCAGCAGCCAAACCCCGGGGGGGGGCTGTTTTTTT,CASSQTPGGGCFF
TRBD2,TRBV7-9,TRBJ2-7,.,TGTGCCAGCAGCGTAGCGGGAGGGCCTAGGTCTTGGTACTTC,CASSVAGGPRSWYF
TRBD1,TRBV23-1,TRBJ1-1,once,TGCGCCAGCAGTCAACTCGACAGGGATGATAATGAAGCTTTCTTT,CASSQLDRDDNEAFF
.,TRBV7-9,TRBJ1-1,.,TGTGCCAGCAGCGACAGGAACCCTGAAGCTTTCTTT,CASSDRNPEAFF
TRBD2,TRBV24-1,TRBJ2-1,.,TGTGCCACCAGTGATCCCCTAGCGGGAGGGCCAGGGGAGCAGTTCTTC,CATSDPLAGGPGEQFF
TRBD1,TRBV19,TRBJ2-7,many,TGTGCCAGTAGTATAGGGACAGGGGTCAGCTACGAGCAGTACTTC,CASSIGTGVSYEQYF
.,TRBV11-3,TRBJ1-1,.,TGTGCCAGCAGCCCGGGGGGGAACACTGAAGCTTTCTTT,CASSPGGNTEAFF
.,TRBV28,TRBJ2-6,once,TGTGCCAGCAGTTTGCCGGGAGCCGGGGCCAACGTCCTGACTTTC,CASSLPGAGANVLTF
.,TRBV5-4,TRBJ2-2,.,TGTGCCAGCAGCTTCAAGGGAGGCGGGGAGCTGTTTTTT,CASSFKGGGELFF
TRBD2,TRBV11-1,TRBJ2-1,.,TGTGCCAGCAGCTTAGCCACGAGGTTAGCGGGAGGAGGTAATGAGCAGTTCTTC,CASSLATRLAGGGNEQFF
TRBD2,TRBV5-1,TRBJ2-3,.,TGCGCCAGCTGCCGGGCTAGCGGGAAGGCAGATACGCAGTATTTT,CASCRASGKADTQYF
TRBD2,TRBV6-1,TRBJ2-1,.,TGTGCCAGCAGTGTTCTAGCGGGAGGCCAGAGCTCCTACAATGAGCAGTTCTTC,CASSVLAGGQSSYNEQFF
.,TRBV4-1,TRBJ1-1,few,TGCGCCAGCAGACAGGTGGGGACTGAAGCTTTCTTT,CASRQVGTEAFF
.,TRBV29-1,TRBJ2-7,.,TGCAGCGTAGGGGGGGTCAGCGGGTACGAGCAGTACTTC,CSVGGVSGYEQYF
.,TRBV4-1,TRBJ1-1,once,TGCGCCAGCAGCCAAGAGTCCGGGATCACTGAAGCTTTCTTT,CASSQESGITEAFF
TRBD1,TRBV7-9,TRBJ1-2,.,TGTGCCAGCAGCTTTAATCCGGGACAGGGGGATGGCTACACCTTC,CASSFNPGQGDGYTF
.,TRBV14,TRBJ2-7,few,TGTGCCAGCAGCCGTCAAACGGGACATTCCTACGAGCAGTACTTC,CASSRQTGHSYEQYF
TRBD2,TRBV19,TRBJ2-7,.,TGTGCCAGTAGTCCCCGGACTAGCGGAGCCTACGAGCAGTACTTC,CASSPRTSGAYEQYF
.,TRBV10-1,TRBJ2-1,.,TGCGCCAGCAGTGACGACTCCGGGGGGCAGTTCTTC,CASSDDSGGQFF
TRBD1,TRBV3-1/TRBV3-2,TRBJ2-6,.,TGTGCCAGCAGCCAATTAGGGGGCGTGGGGGCCAACGTCCTGACTTTC,CASSQLGGVGANVLTF
.,TRBV7-3,TRBJ2-3,.,TGTGCCAGCAGCTCTGAACAAGATACGCAGTATTTT,CASSSEQDTQYF
.,TRBV5-1,TRBJ1-1,.,TGCGCCAGCAGCATCGGAGGCATGAACACTGAAGCTTTCTTT,CASSIGGMNTEAFF
.,TRBV27,TRBJ1-5,.,TGTGCCAGAAAAACGCGCTCCAATCAGCCCCAGCATTTT,CARKTRSNQPQHF
.,TRBV2,TRBJ2-7,.,TGTGCCAGCAGTGACAACTACGAGCAGTACTTC,CASSDNYEQYF
.,TRBV7-2,TRBJ2-3,.,TGTGCCAGCAGTGCGCGGTGGCATAGCACAGATACGCAGTATTTT,CASSARWHSTDTQYF
TRBD1,TRBV18,TRBJ2-5,.,TGTGCCAGCTCTCCGGGACAGAAGGCAGAGACCCAGTACTTC,CASSPGQKAETQYF
.,TRBV7-8,TRBJ1-6,once,TGTGCCAGCGCACGGGGGTTTGATTCACCCCTCCACTTT,CASARGFDSPLHF
.,TRBV5-1,TRBJ2-3,.,TGCGCCAGCAGCCTAGACCGAGGCGATACGCAGTATTTT,CASSLDRGDTQYF
TRBD2,TRBV19,TRBJ2-3,.,TGTGCCAGTAGTATCCTTAGCGGGATAATGAATACGCAGTATTTT,CASSILSGIMNTQYF
.,TRBV12-5,TRBJ2-7,.,TGTGCTAGTGGTTTGGTGACACCCAGGGAGCAGTACTTC,CASGLVTPREQYF
.,TRBV2,TRBJ1-5,.,TGTGCCAGCAGTCCTGGACAGCATCAGCCCCAGCATTTT,CASSPGQHQPQHF
TRBD1,TRBV11-3,TRBJ2-7,few,TGTGCCAGCAGCTTCTCCGGGACAGGGGTAAGCGAGCAGTACTTC,CASSFSGTGVSEQYF
.,TRBV28,TRBJ1-1,.,TGTGCCAGCAGCTCCCGGGTCACTGAAGCTTTCTTT,CASSSRVTEAFF
.,TRBV7-8,TRBJ2-5,.,TGTGCCAGCAGCTTAGACACTACCAGAGAGACCCAGTACTTC,CASSLDTTRETQYF
.,TRBV11-2,TRBJ1-1,.,TGTGCCAGCAGCTCCTCAGGGACACCGGCTTTCTTT,CASSSSGTPAFF